This paragraph covers one T cell receptor beta chain sequence. The data were obtained in a study of identical twins. The germline V and J ends were trimmed by 5 bases and 4 bases, with 18 bases remaining between them. Germline V gene sequence: CDR1 MDHEN, CDR2 SYDVKM. This CDR3 is built from 15 residues. TCRdb ran MiXCR on the 5' RACE reads and lists one entry per CDR3 protein. This sample has 300,000 to 350,000 distinct CDR3 sequences; over 9% occur once, and the top ten carry about 7%. The same data also contributed to another study, on yellow fever vaccine responses in identical twins.

The TCR comes from a woman younger than 35 in good health. The sequenced material came from CD8+ T cells sorted from blood. This sequence joins TRBV28 and TRBJ2-7; D not certain. The CDR3 reads CASSHLAAVHYEQYF. CDR3 bases: TGTGCCAGCAGTCATCTGGCCGCCGTGCATTACGAGCAGTACTTC.